A single T cell receptor beta chain is shown here with its context. Antigen specificity is unknown. TCRdb keeps only in-frame clones here, not all; method: immunoSEQ multiplex PCR. The sample includes some 100,000 clones, approximately 83% of them seen just once. This record belongs to a study of PD-1 blockade in mismatch repair-deficient tumors. A few pembrolizumab responders had their TCRs sequenced. The CDR3 loop spans 15 amino acids. Germline lookup yields CDR1 LNHDA and CDR2 SQIVND (reference sequence). V gave up 5 bases and J gave up 5 bases, with 19 bases separating them. Study-level points and caveats: Tumor-resident clones, often absent from pretreatment blood, expanded after pembrolizumab and then contracted.

The chain recombines TRBV19 with TRBJ2-7; the D gene is possibly TRBD2 (6 bases). The source was peripheral blood, collected approximately 35 weeks after starting pembrolizumab. The clonotype was recovered from an adult with mismatch repair-deficient cancer. The CDR3 is CASSLSGGPGNEQYF. The CDR3 DNA reads TGTGCCAGTAGTCTTAGCGGAGGACCGGGTAACGAGCAGTACTTC.